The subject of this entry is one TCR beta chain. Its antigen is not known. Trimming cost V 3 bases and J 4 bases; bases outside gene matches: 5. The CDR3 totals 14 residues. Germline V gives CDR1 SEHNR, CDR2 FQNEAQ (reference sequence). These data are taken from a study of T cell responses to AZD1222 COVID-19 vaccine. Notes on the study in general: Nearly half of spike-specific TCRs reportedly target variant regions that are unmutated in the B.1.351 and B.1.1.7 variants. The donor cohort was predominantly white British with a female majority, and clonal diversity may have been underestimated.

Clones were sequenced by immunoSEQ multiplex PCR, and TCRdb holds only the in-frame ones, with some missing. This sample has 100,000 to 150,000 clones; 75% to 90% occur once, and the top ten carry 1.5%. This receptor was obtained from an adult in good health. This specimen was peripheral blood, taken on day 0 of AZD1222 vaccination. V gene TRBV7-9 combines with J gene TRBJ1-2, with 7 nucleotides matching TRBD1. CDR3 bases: TGTGCCAGCAGCTTTGGGACAGAACGCTATGGCTACACCTTC. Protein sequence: CASSFGTERYGYTF.